The 26 T cell receptor beta chains given below trace back to one sample, sequenced in a study of T cell changes during pregnancy in multiple sclerosis (dated by TCRdb to the late 2010s). The protocol used for the library was the immunoSEQ multiplex PCR assay. The table was pulled from immuneACCESS by TCRdb, which kept in-frame rearrangements only. Such tables lose some clones; where checked, under half of the loss comes from unresolved V genes, and the rest has no known cause. The sample table records about 36,000 clones; about 92% of these occur just once. The ten top clones hold under 0.55% of the sample. Sequencing used CD4+ T cells from peripheral blood mononuclear cells, obtained after pregnancy. Every receptor here comes from a female donor with multiple sclerosis, enrolled in a pregnancy study.

V is TRBV7-9 and J is TRBJ2-1; 9 bases are a match to TRBD2. Germline V gene data show CDR1 as SEHNR and CDR2 as FQNEAQ (reference sequence). The CDR3 spans 16 residues. V lost 8 bases, J lost 7 bases, and 15 bases stayed unmatched. This CDR3 is CASLVREGGRGNEQFF. The CDR3 nucleotides are TGTGCCAGCCTCGTCCGTGAGGGCGGGAGGGGGAATGAGCAGTTCTTC.

The rearrangement uses TRBV4-2 and TRBJ2-3; D is ambiguous. This CDR3 spans 14 amino acids. Trimming shortened V by 4 bases and J by 1 base, and 9 bases separated the two germline ends. Per germline, CDR1 LGHNA and CDR2 YNFKEQ. The CDR3 loop reads CASSPRYGTDTQYF. As DNA, the CDR3 is TGTGCCAGCAGCCCGAGGTATGGCACAGATACGCAGTATTTT.

The chain carries TRBV7-3 and TRBJ2-7; 7 nucleotides line up with TRBD1. The CDR3 sequence is 15 residues long. V trimming: 0 bases; J trimming: 3 bases; junction bases outside the gene matches: 5. Germline-derived CDR1 and CDR2 are SGHTA and FQGTGA. The CDR3 reads CASSLTWGQSYEQYF. The DNA for the CDR3 is TGTGCCAGCAGCTTAACCTGGGGACAGAGCTACGAGCAGTACTTC.

The chain combines TRBV5-1 with TRBJ1-2; 9 bases fit TRBD1. CDR1 and CDR2 (germline): SGHRS, YFSETQ. CDR3 length: 14 residues. J lost 7 bases, V lost 1 base, and 5 bases had no gene match. The CDR3 protein is CASSLRRDRAGYTF. The CDR3 DNA is TGCGCCAGCAGCTTGAGGCGGGACAGGGCTGGCTACACCTTC.

The chain links TRBV28 to TRBJ2-7, with a possible D match to TRBD1 (6 bases). Germline values: CDR1 MDHEN, CDR2 SYDVKM. The CDR3 runs to 13 residues. V was shortened by 7 bases and J by 4 bases, with 14 bases between the two germline ends. Here the CDR3 reads CASNQGIGYEQYF. The CDR3 DNA follows: TGTGCCAGCAATCAGGGGATAGGGTACGAGCAGTACTTC.

The chain has TRBV4-3 and TRBJ1-4; tentatively, D is TRBD1 (6 bases). CDR1 is LGHNA and CDR2 is YSLEER in the germline V gene. The CDR3 extends over 16 amino acids. Trimming took off 0 bases at V and 2 bases at J, with 10 bases between the two ends. The DNA of the CDR3 is TGCGCCAGCAGCCAAGATGGTGGACAGACTAATGAAAAACTGTTTTTT. This codes for CASSQDGGQTNEKLFF.

The chain couples TRBV5-4 to TRBJ1-4; D uncertain. The CDR3 runs to 15 residues. Between the trimmed V and J ends, which lost 0 bases and 1 base, there was a span of 7 bases. Germline V gene sequence: CDR1 SGHNT, CDR2 YYREEE (reference sequence). In DNA form, the CDR3 reads TGTGCCAGCAGCTTGGCTCGGGGAACTAATGAAAAACTGTTTTTT. It codes for CASSLARGTNEKLFF.

The rearrangement joins TRBV18 to TRBJ1-4; D unresolved. Germline V gene sequence: CDR1 KGHSH, CDR2 LQKENI. This CDR3 has 14 amino acids. V was cut by 7 bases and J by 5 bases, with 14 bases left in between. The CDR3 region is CASCGSAMNEKLFF. DNA of the CDR3: TGTGCCAGCTGTGGGTCAGCGATGAATGAAAAACTGTTTTTT.

This clone appeared a single time. This chain joins TRBV5-1 and TRBJ1-4, with 7 bases that match TRBD1. This CDR3 comprises 13 residues. Germline CDR1 SGHRS, CDR2 YFSETQ. V dropped 4 bases and J dropped 8; count of bases not matched to a gene: 5. The CDR3 protein is CASSTPGQEKLFF. CDR3 nucleotide sequence: TGCGCCAGCAGCACCCCGGGACAGGAAAAACTGTTTTTT. The variable domain in full, with the rest retrieved from reference TRBV5-1 and TRBJ1-4, is KAGVTQTPRYLIKTRGQQVTLSCSPISGHRSVSWYQQTPGQGLQFLFEYFSETQRNKGNFPGRFSGRQFSNSRSEMNVSTLELGDSALYLCASSTPGQEKLFFGSGTQLSVL.

The chain combines TRBV7-2 with TRBJ1-2, with D possibly being TRBD1 (5 bases). Per the germline V gene, CDR1 is SGHTA and CDR2 is FQGNSA. V was clipped by 1 base and J by 3 bases, with 9 bases between them. The CDR3 contains 14 residues. The CDR3 DNA is TGTGCCAGCAGCTTAGTACGGGGGGACTATGGCTACACCTTC. This sequence encodes CASSLVRGDYGYTF.

V gene TRBV7-9 combines with J gene TRBJ2-1; D not certain. The CDR3 extends over 14 amino acids. Trimming removed 1 base from V and 6 bases from J, with 10 bases in between. Germline V gene sequence: CDR1 SEHNR, CDR2 FQNEAQ (reference sequence). The CDR3 reads CASSLVGRLNEQFF. CDR3 nucleotides: TGTGCCAGCAGCTTAGTTGGCAGGCTCAATGAGCAGTTCTTC. The complete variable domain, with remaining parts taken from reference TRBV7-9 and TRBJ2-1, reads DTGVSQNPRHKITKRGQNVTFRCDPISEHNRLYWYRQTLGQGPEFLTYFQNEAQLEKSRLLSDRFSAERPKGSFSTLEIQRTEQGDSAMYLCASSLVGRLNEQFFGPGTRLTVL.

The chain couples TRBV11-2 to TRBJ2-1; 10 bases map to TRBD1. The CDR3 runs to 14 residues. V shed 5 bases and J 7 bases; nucleotides not matched to a gene: 5. Germline V gene data show CDR1 as SGHAT and CDR2 as FQNNGV. The CDR3 loop reads CASSAWTGGNEQFF. The CDR3 DNA reads TGTGCCAGCAGCGCATGGACAGGGGGGAATGAGCAGTTCTTC.

The CDR3 DNA sequence: TGTGCCAGCAGCCCCCCCCGACAGGGCCTTAACTATGGCTACACCTTC. This translates into CASSPPRQGLNYGYTF. J is TRBJ1-2 and V is TRBV5-8, with 7 positions matching TRBD1. The CDR3 is made up of 16 amino acids. Germline V gives CDR1 SGHTS, CDR2 YDEGEE. Germline trimming cut 4 bases from V and 1 base from J; bases unmatched to any gene: 10.

Only a few counts were recorded for this clone. The chain is built from TRBV25-1 and TRBJ1-1, with TRBD1 as a possible D gene (6 bases). Germline lookup yields CDR1 MGHDK and CDR2 SYGVNS. V lost 4 bases and J 10 bases, leaving 10 bases between the germline ends. This CDR3 is 11 amino acids long. The CDR3 coding sequence is TGTGCCAGCAGTGCTCAGGGGAGAGCTTTCTTT. Its translation: CASSAQGRAFF. Variable domain in full (rest from reference TRBV25-1 and TRBJ1-1): EADIYQTPRYLVIGTGKKITLECSQTMGHDKMYWYQQDPGMELHLIHYSYGVNSTEKGDLSSESTVSRIRTEHFPLTLESARPSHTSQYLCASSAQGRAFFGQGTRLTVV.

The chain is built from TRBV5-5 and TRBJ2-1; 9 nucleotides align to TRBD1. Germline CDR1 is SGHKS and CDR2 is YYEKEE (reference sequence). The CDR3 extends over 17 amino acids. V dropped 4 bases and J dropped 4; count of bases not matched to a gene: 12. The CDR3 reads CASSLTSGTGIYNEQFF. The DNA of the CDR3 is TGTGCCAGCAGCCTAACTTCCGGGACAGGGATATACAATGAGCAGTTCTTC. The full variable domain, with the rest looked up from reference TRBV5-5 and TRBJ2-1, is DAGVTQSPTHLIKTRGQQVTLRCSPISGHKSVSWYQQVLGQGPQFIFQYYEKEERGRGNFPDRFSARQFPNYSSELNVNALLLGDSALYLCASSLTSGTGIYNEQFFGPGTRLTVL.

The gene calls are TRBV27 and TRBJ2-7; 8 bases are shared with TRBD2. CDR1 and CDR2 (germline): MNHEY, SMNVEV (reference sequence). V shed 6 bases and J 0 bases; nucleotides not matched to a gene: 7. The CDR3 runs 15 residues. CDR3 loop: CASSPESGSSYEQYF. The DNA for the CDR3 is TGTGCCAGCAGCCCAGAGAGCGGGAGCTCCTACGAGCAGTACTTC.

J is TRBJ1-2 and V is TRBV19, with D possibly being TRBD1 (5 bases). There are 13 residues in the CDR3. The V end was cut by 3 bases, the J end by 3 bases, with 8 bases between. CDR1 LNHDA and CDR2 SQIVND come from the germline V gene (reference sequence). In DNA, the CDR3 is TGTGCCAGTAGTATGCGGGACTACTATGGCTACACCTTC. Translating gives CASSMRDYYGYTF.

Only a few counts were recorded for this clone. The chain employs TRBV7-2 and TRBJ1-6, with D tentatively TRBD1 (5 bases). Trimming left V 10 bases short and J 9 bases short, with 16 bases between. Per germline, CDR1 SGHTA and CDR2 FQGNSA. The CDR3 runs 13 residues. The CDR3 loop reads CATSEGRGSPLHF. The CDR3 nucleotides read TGTGCCACTTCGGAGGGGCGAGGTTCACCCCTCCACTTT.

The chain combines TRBV4-3 with TRBJ2-1, with 8 nucleotides matching TRBD1. The CDR3 consists of 15 residues. The V and J ends lost 4 bases and 5 bases, in that order; junction bases with no gene match: 7. Per the germline V gene, CDR1 is LGHNA and CDR2 is YSLEER. CDR3 sequence (DNA): TGCGCCAGCAGCCCCGGACAGGGAGCCCACAATGAGCAGTTCTTC. Translation: CASSPGQGAHNEQFF.

The gene calls are TRBV5-1 and TRBJ1-1; TRBD1 agrees at 8 bases. The ends lost 4 bases at V and 0 bases at J; junction bases unmatched: 8. CDR1 is SGHRS and CDR2 is YFSETQ in the germline V gene. There are 16 residues in the CDR3. CDR3 sequence (DNA): TGCGCCAGCAGCGTCCGGACAGGGCTAATGAACACTGAAGCTTTCTTT. Protein: CASSVRTGLMNTEAFF.

The V and J genes are TRBV30 and TRBJ1-5; 9 bases are shared with TRBD1. The CDR3 contains 17 residues. CDR1 is GTSNPN, CDR2 SVGIG, per germline (reference sequence). CDR3 nucleotides: TGTAAGTACGGGGACAGGGAGTCCGGGGACGGCAATCAGCCCCAGCATTTT. Protein product: CKYGDRESGDGNQPQHF.

The chain links TRBV2 to TRBJ1-4; a weak D match, TRBD1 (6 bases). The germline V gene encodes CDR1 SNHLY and CDR2 FYNNEI. The CDR3 runs to 15 residues. V shed 6 bases and J shed 1 base, with 12 bases lying between them. The CDR3 DNA is TGTGCCAGCAGCGCTACAGGGAAAACTAATGAAAAACTGTTTTTT. Translation gives CASSATGKTNEKLFF.

The rearrangement links TRBV2 to TRBJ1-5; D is unclear. V was clipped by 5 bases and J by 4 bases, with 12 bases between them. CDR1 SNHLY and CDR2 FYNNEI come from the germline V gene. CDR3 length equals 14 residues. In DNA, the CDR3 is TGTGCCAGCAGTCTCTCGGGAGGTAATCAGCCCCAGCATTTT. Amino acid sequence: CASSLSGGNQPQHF.

The V and J genes are TRBV5-1 and TRBJ1-2, with TRBD1 identical over 7 bases. The J segment lost 1 base and the V segment lost 3 bases, leaving 12 bases of the junction unmatched. Germline lookup yields CDR1 SGHRS and CDR2 YFSETQ. This CDR3 is built from 17 residues. The CDR3 DNA reads as TGCGCCAGCAGCTGGAACCTGGGACAGTGGGATAACTATGGCTACACCTTC. It translates to CASSWNLGQWDNYGYTF.

This clone was found once. The chain uses TRBV25-1 and TRBJ2-1; weak D call: TRBD2 (6 bases). The germline V gene encodes CDR1 MGHDK and CDR2 SYGVNS. Trimming took off 9 bases at V and 5 bases at J, with 23 bases between the two ends. The CDR3 extends over 16 amino acids. The CDR3 bases are TGTGCCAGTAGCGGAACGTTATTCGCTACTAACAATGAGCAGTTCTTC. Its protein is CASSGTLFATNNEQFF.

This CDR3 is CASSSLDLRGLGTDTQYF. CDR3 nucleotide sequence: TGTGCCAGTAGTAGCCTGGATTTAAGGGGGCTAGGCACAGATACGCAGTATTTT. The chain is built from TRBV19 and TRBJ2-3, with 7 bases that match TRBD1. The junction had 14 bases not matched to a gene; V was cut back by 4 bases and J by 1 base. The CDR3 loop spans 18 amino acids. Germline assignment: CDR1 LNHDA and CDR2 SQIVND (reference sequence).